The source of this T cell receptor beta chain is a study of blood T cell repertoires in COVID-19. Study at large: Samples representing acute and convalescent COVID-19 were sourced from the United States, Italy and Spain. PBMCs, B-cell-depleted T cells, or T cells provided the cDNA or gDNA that made up the material.

Enrolment of Seattle patients took place during active infection, and they were followed longitudinally. Methods used by the authors: Reference gene primer amplification yielded estimated nucleated cell counts. TCRdb's copy holds only in-frame clones and misses some; the assay was immunoSEQ multiplex PCR. For V, J and clone size, that table is used; D and trimming come from the DNA. The sample holds about 370,000 clones, more than 80% seen once. The CDR3 spans 13 residues. V was clipped by 3 bases and J by 4 bases, with 9 bases between them. Germline CDR1 reads MDHEN; CDR2 reads SYDVKM. The rearrangement joins TRBV28 to TRBJ1-2; tentative D call: TRBD1 (6 bases). Sequencing was performed on peripheral blood. The sequence derives from a woman in her thirties with COVID-19, enrolled during active disease. CDR3 sequence reads: CASSLGRGYGYTF. CDR3 in DNA: TGTGCCAGCAGTTTGGGCAGGGGCTATGGCTACACCTTC.